These 6 T cell receptor beta chains were all obtained from the same sample, sequenced in a study of T-cell memory formation after mild COVID-19. From the 5' RACE reads, TCRdb called clonotypes with MiXCR, one entry per CDR3 protein. Of fewer than 60,000 distinct CDR3 sequences listed, around 25% were seen once; the top ten hold around 45%. Sequenced input: PBMCs or a T cell subset sorted from them (not recorded which). The receptors were sampled from a man younger than 30 who had mild COVID-19 (a few samples of this study predate the infection). Cell type and time point are not known.

This clonotype was found a few times. CDR3 nucleotide sequence: TGTGCCAGCAGCTTATCCGAGCTCGAGGATTACACCTTC. Translating gives CASSLSELEDYTF. The J gene is TRBJ1-2, the V gene TRBV7-9; D is uncertain. The CDR3 contains 13 residues. V was cut by 2 bases and J by 11 bases, with 15 bases left in between. Looked up from germline, CDR1 is SEHNR and CDR2 is FQNEAQ (reference sequence).

The rearrangement links TRBV12-3 or TRBV12-4 to TRBJ2-5; 12 nucleotides match TRBD1. The CDR3 length is 16 residues. With 4 bases clipped from V and 4 bases from J, the junction kept 7 bases outside the gene matches. The CDR3 DNA is TGTGCCAGCAGTTCTAGGGACAGGGGGCGTTCAGAGACCCAGTACTTC. Its translation: CASSSRDRGRSETQYF.

This clonotype was counted at least ten times. This chain uses TRBV7-9 with TRBJ2-2; D unclear. The CDR3 loop spans 13 amino acids. The V gene lost 0 bases and the J gene lost 7 bases, with 6 bases spanning the gap. Germline V gene lookup returns CDR1 SEHNR and CDR2 FQNEAQ (reference sequence). The CDR3 region has the DNA TGTGCCAGCAGCTTAGCTCCGGTCGGGGAGCTGTTTTTT. Amino acid sequence: CASSLAPVGELFF. Complete variable domain (other parts from reference TRBV7-9 and TRBJ2-2): DTGVSQNPRHKITKRGQNVTFRCDPISEHNRLYWYRQTLGQGPEFLTYFQNEAQLEKSRLLSDRFSAERPKGSFSTLEIQRTEQGDSAMYLCASSLAPVGELFFGEGSRLTVL.

This chain connects TRBV7-8 to TRBJ1-4, with TRBD1 identical over 7 bases. Trimming cost V 3 bases and J 8 bases; bases outside gene matches: 6. The V gene's germline CDR1 is SGHVS and CDR2 FQNEAQ. This CDR3 comprises 14 residues. CDR3: CASSLTGNSEKLFF. The CDR3 region has the DNA TGTGCCAGCAGCTTGACAGGGAATTCCGAAAAACTGTTTTTT.

The CDR3 DNA reads TGCGCCAGCAGCCCCCGCGGGGGGGGCGCAGATACGCAGTATTTT. Translating gives CASSPRGGGADTQYF. The chain is built from TRBV4-1 and TRBJ2-3, with 9 bases fitting TRBD2. With 4 bases clipped from V and 4 bases from J, the junction kept 6 bases outside the gene matches. From germline, CDR1 is MGHRA and CDR2 YSYEKL. CDR3 length equals 15 residues.

This clonotype was detected only a few times. The rearrangement joins TRBV21-1 to TRBJ2-7. TRBV21-1 is noted as a pseudogene. The CDR3 covers 14 residues. CDR3 in DNA: TGTGCCAGCAGCAAGGACGAGGGCTCCTACGAGCAGTACTTC. This sequence encodes CASSKDEGSYEQYF.